This TCR beta chain was captured by sequencing in a study of OX40 agonist ivuxolimab in advanced cancers. Looking at the study overall: Patients got intravenous ivuxolimab at 0.01 to 10 mg/kg every 2 weeks. Study-wide results and caveats: Some nonresponders likewise displayed low normalized T-cell clonal expansion.

Here immunoSEQ multiplex PCR was the method, and the copy in TCRdb shows in-frame clones only, minus some. The sample holds 50,000 to 70,000 clones, roughly nine tenths seen once. Comments on this clone: Its antigen is undetermined.

The length of the CDR3 is 16 residues. The trim removed 0 bases at V and 3 bases at J, leaving 5 bases unmatched. Looked up from germline, CDR1 is LNHDA and CDR2 is SQIVND (reference sequence). The sequence was collected from an adult with an advanced solid tumor such as melanoma, head and neck, liver or kidney cancer. The chain couples TRBV19 to TRBJ1-5, with 7 bases aligning to TRBD1. This sample comprised CD4+ or CD8+ T cells sorted from blood, obtained in a trial of the OX40 agonist ivuxolimab. CDR3 coding DNA: TGTGCCAGTAGTATAGACAGGGGGAGTGTCAATCAGCCCCAGCATTTT. Its protein product is CASSIDRGSVNQPQHF.